The 12 T cell receptor beta chains presented below share a single source sample, sequenced in a study of blood T cell repertoires in COVID-19. The repertoire was sequenced with immunoSEQ multiplex PCR; TCRdb's copy has only in-frame clones and lacks some. The sample holds a few hundred thousand clones, around 84% seen once. Sequencing was performed on peripheral blood. Source of these receptors: a woman aged 55-70 years who had recovered from COVID-19.

This chain connects TRBV3-1 (or the pseudogene TRBV3-2) to TRBJ2-1; 10 bases map to TRBD1. Germline assignment: CDR1 LGHDT and CDR2 YNNKEL (reference sequence). The CDR3 consists of 15 residues. The trim removed 4 bases at V and 4 bases at J, leaving 4 bases unmatched. The CDR3 sequence is CASSPTGGLYNEQFF. The CDR3 DNA is TGTGCCAGCAGCCCGACAGGGGGCTTGTACAATGAGCAGTTCTTC.

The chain uses TRBV11-2 and TRBJ2-7, with TRBD2 matching over 7 bases. This CDR3 has 14 amino acids. Germline V gene data show CDR1 as SGHAT and CDR2 as FQNNGV. Trimming cost V 0 bases and J 2 bases; bases outside gene matches: 1. The CDR3 nucleotides are TGTGCCAGCAGCTTAGAGGGGGGGGCCTACGAGCAGTACTTC. Translation gives CASSLEGGAYEQYF.

There are a few counts of this clone. This rearrangement joins TRBV30 to TRBJ1-2, with 7 bases matching TRBD1. With V trimmed by 5 bases and J by 7 bases, 16 bases remained unmatched. CDR1 and CDR2 (germline): GTSNPN, SVGIG (reference sequence). The CDR3 totals 15 residues. CDR3 protein: CAWDEPETGSRGYTF. The CDR3 bases are TGTGCCTGGGACGAGCCCGAGACAGGGTCGCGTGGCTACACCTTC. The whole variable domain, filled in from reference TRBV30 and TRBJ1-2, reads SQTIHQWPATLVQPVGSPLSLECTVEGTSNPNLYWYRQAAGRGLQLLFYSVGIGQISSEVPQNLSASRPQDRQFILSSKKLLLSDSGFYLCAWDEPETGSRGYTFGSGTRLTVV.

Only a few counts were recorded for this clone. The chain carries TRBV4-1 and TRBJ2-3; TRBD2 matches 7 bases. CDR3 size: 18 residues. V shed 6 bases and J 1 base; nucleotides not matched to a gene: 16. Germline loops: CDR1 MGHRA, CDR2 YSYEKL. In DNA, the CDR3 is TGCGCCAGCAGTCTAGACCCCCCTGGCGGGGGACGCACAGATACGCAGTATTTT. Protein: CASSLDPPGGGRTDTQYF.

V usage is TRBV6-5 and J usage is TRBJ2-7, with 9 positions matching TRBD1. The CDR3 length is 15 residues. With 0 bases clipped from V and 3 bases from J, the junction kept 3 bases outside the gene matches. Germline lookup yields CDR1 MNHEY and CDR2 SVGAGI. CDR3 DNA sequence: TGTGCCAGCAGTTACTCAGGGACAGGGAGCTACGAGCAGTACTTC. Translation: CASSYSGTGSYEQYF.

This rearrangement joins TRBV27 to TRBJ1-4, with D perhaps matching TRBD1 (6 bases). The CDR3 sequence is 14 residues long. Trimming pared 3 bases from V and 8 bases from J, leaving 13 bases between. CDR1 is MNHEY, CDR2 SMNVEV, per germline (reference sequence). CDR3 sequence: CASSFRGGGEKLFF. The CDR3 DNA sequence: TGTGCCAGCAGTTTCCGAGGGGGTGGCGAAAAACTGTTTTTT.

This clone was observed a handful of times. The J gene is TRBJ1-5, the V gene TRBV5-4; 9 bases align to TRBD1. The V gene's germline CDR1 is SGHNT and CDR2 YYREEE (reference sequence). V lost 2 bases, J lost 1 base, and 4 bases stayed unmatched. The CDR3 covers 16 residues. CDR3 sequence (DNA): TGTGCCAGCAGCTTAGACAGGGGGGAAAGCAATCAGCCCCAGCATTTT. Translation gives CASSLDRGESNQPQHF.

This chain joins TRBV7-9 and TRBJ2-3; D gene uncertain. The CDR3 runs 13 residues. V shed 3 bases and J shed 7 bases, with 11 bases lying between them. Per germline, CDR1 SEHNR and CDR2 FQNEAQ (reference sequence). The CDR3 nucleotides are TGTGCCAGCAGCTTCGGAGAGATAAATACGCAGTATTTT. Its translation is CASSFGEINTQYF.

This clone occurred once. The chain uses TRBV19 and TRBJ1-1; D uncertain. V was shortened by 6 bases and J by 5 bases, with 10 bases between the two germline ends. Germline lookup yields CDR1 LNHDA and CDR2 SQIVND (reference sequence). The CDR3 is 12 residues long. CDR3 bases: TGTGCCAGTAGATCCTACGGTACTGAAGCTTTCTTT. Residues: CASRSYGTEAFF.

There are a few counts of this clone. V usage is TRBV27 and J usage is TRBJ1-2; 7 nucleotides agree with TRBD1. Germline V gene lookup returns CDR1 MNHEY and CDR2 SMNVEV (reference sequence). The CDR3 length is 15 residues. Trimming removed 2 bases from V and 2 bases from J; junction bases left unmatched: 5. This CDR3 is CASSLNGQANYGYTF. The DNA for the CDR3 is TGTGCCAGCAGTTTAAACGGACAGGCGAACTATGGCTACACCTTC.

This clone came up once. This rearrangement joins TRBV9 to TRBJ1-2; tentatively, D is TRBD1 (6 bases). The CDR3 sequence is 14 residues long. V lost 4 bases, J lost 7 bases, and 17 bases lay in between. CDR1 and CDR2 from the germline V gene are SGDLS and YYNGEE. Here the CDR3 reads CASSPYQGTFGYTF. CDR3 bases: TGTGCCAGCAGCCCCTATCAGGGGACCTTTGGCTACACCTTC.

The rearrangement uses TRBV13 and TRBJ2-3; perhaps TRBD1 as D (6 bases). Germline V gene data show CDR1 as PRHDT and CDR2 as FYEKMQ (reference sequence). Deletions cut 2 bases from V and 6 bases from J, with 12 bases between. The length of the CDR3 is 14 residues. The CDR3 region is CASSLFAQGDTQYF. DNA for the CDR3: TGTGCCAGCAGCTTATTCGCCCAGGGGGATACGCAGTATTTT. Full variable domain (missing parts from reference TRBV13 and TRBJ2-3): AAGVIQSPRHLIKEKRETATLKCYPIPRHDTVYWYQQGPGQDPQFLISFYEKMQSDKGSIPDRFSAQQFSDYHSELNMSSLELGDSALYFCASSLFAQGDTQYFGPGTRLTVL.